This TCR beta chain was profiled in a study of T cell changes during pregnancy in multiple sclerosis. This CDR3 has 12 residues. Germline loops: CDR1 SGDLS, CDR2 YYNGEE. Trimming removed 3 bases at V and 4 bases at J, with 4 bases between. The repertoire was sequenced with immunoSEQ multiplex PCR; TCRdb's copy has only in-frame clones and lacks some. The sample carries some 80,000 clones, 85% to 95% recorded once. The specimen comprised peripheral blood, sampled in the third trimester of pregnancy. This receptor was taken from a female donor with multiple sclerosis, enrolled in a pregnancy study. The chain links TRBV9 to TRBJ2-2; D not certain. The CDR3 loop reads CASSAVTGELFF. In DNA, the CDR3 is TGTGCCAGCAGCGCCGTCACCGGGGAGCTGTTTTTT.